The 29 T cell receptor beta chains in this list originate from one sample, sequenced in a study of cytomegalovirus exposure and HLA in healthy donors. Researchers ran the PCR with 60 Vbeta and 13 Jbeta primers. Profiling relied on immunoSEQ multiplex PCR, and the TCRdb table lists in-frame clones only, not all of them. The repertoire holds 100,000 to 120,000 clones, with roughly 80% as singletons. The sequenced material came from PBMCs. The receptors originated from a man aged 25 to 40 in good health and CMV-seropositive.

V and J are TRBV18 and TRBJ2-5; a weak D match, TRBD1 (6 bases). This CDR3 contains 15 residues. Germline V gene lookup returns CDR1 KGHSH and CDR2 LQKENI. V lost 5 bases and J 5 bases, leaving 18 bases between the germline ends. The CDR3: CASSSSQDRGETQYF. CDR3 DNA sequence: TGTGCCAGCTCATCCTCACAGGATAGGGGGGAGACCCAGTACTTC.

This clone was counted a single time. The chain joins TRBV19 to TRBJ1-6, with D unresolved. Germline-derived CDR1 and CDR2 are LNHDA and SQIVND (reference sequence). The CDR3 is 14 residues long. V lost 5 bases, J lost 13 bases, and 18 bases lay in between. The CDR3 nucleotides are TGTGCCAGTAGTTTCACGACGGGATTCACGCCCCTCCACTTT. Amino acids: CASSFTTGFTPLHF.

V usage is TRBV7-6 and J usage is TRBJ2-7, with unresolved D. The germline V and J ends were trimmed by 0 bases and 4 bases, with 10 bases remaining between them. The CDR3 covers 14 residues. CDR1 and CDR2 from the germline V gene are SGHVS and FNYEAQ. This chain's CDR3 is CASSLAGSSYEQYF. The CDR3 DNA follows: TGTGCCAGCAGCTTAGCAGGTAGCAGTTACGAGCAGTACTTC.

The rearrangement links TRBV5-6 to TRBJ2-6; the D is unclear. The CDR3 is made up of 15 amino acids. The V gene lost 4 bases and the J gene lost 3 bases, with 11 bases spanning the gap. Germline CDR1 reads SGHDT; CDR2 reads YYEEEE. CDR3 loop: CASSRPGYGANVLTF. CDR3 nucleotide sequence: TGTGCCAGCAGCCGCCCGGGTTATGGGGCCAACGTCCTGACTTTC.

This chain uses TRBV11-3 with TRBJ2-2, with 11 bases fitting TRBD1. The CDR3 runs to 17 residues. Germline V gene lookup returns CDR1 SGHNT and CDR2 YENEEA. V dropped 5 bases and J dropped 6; count of bases not matched to a gene: 11. The CDR3 reads CASSLDRDRGFAGELFF. DNA of the CDR3: TGTGCCAGCAGCCTGGACCGGGACAGGGGGTTCGCCGGGGAGCTGTTTTTT.

The chain couples TRBV4-2 to TRBJ2-7; 11 bases fit TRBD1. J gave up 4 bases and V 4 bases, and 3 bases lay outside the gene matches. Germline V gene sequence: CDR1 LGHNA, CDR2 YNFKEQ. This CDR3 is 14 amino acids long. The CDR3 sequence: CASSRDRGGYEQYF. The CDR3 region has the DNA TGTGCCAGCAGCCGGGACAGGGGGGGGTACGAGCAGTACTTC.

This rearrangement joins TRBV7-3 to TRBJ1-1; D unresolved. Trimming shortened V by 5 bases and J by 1 base, and 14 bases separated the two germline ends. This CDR3 region has 15 residues. CDR1 is SGHTA and CDR2 is FQGTGA in the germline V gene. CDR3 nucleotide sequence: TGTGCCAGCAGCGAGGGCTCGGGAGAGAACACTGAAGCTTTCTTT. Protein product: CASSEGSGENTEAFF.

The rearrangement links TRBV21-1 to TRBJ1-1. TRBV21-1 is assigned pseudogene status. This CDR3 is built from 13 residues. The CDR3 is CASSKGGGTEAFF. DNA for the CDR3: TGTGCCAGCAGCAAAGGAGGCGGCACTGAAGCTTTCTTT.

V is TRBV27 and J is TRBJ2-3, with 9 bases fitting TRBD2. Germline loops: CDR1 MNHEY, CDR2 SMNVEV (reference sequence). Trimming removed 3 bases from V and 6 bases from J; junction bases left unmatched: 7. The CDR3 contains 15 residues. This CDR3 reads CASSFRVAGADTQYF. As DNA, the CDR3 is TGTGCCAGCAGTTTCCGGGTAGCGGGGGCGGATACGCAGTATTTT.

The chain is built from TRBV5-8 and TRBJ1-2; 9 bases align to TRBD1. CDR1 and CDR2 from the germline V gene are SGHTS and YDEGEE. The CDR3 has 11 amino acids. The CDR3 is CVQGARYGYTF. The CDR3 nucleotides are TGTGTACAGGGGGCGCGATATGGCTACACCTTC. The entire variable domain, with the rest obtained from reference TRBV5-8 and TRBJ1-2, is as follows: EAGVTQSPTHLIKTRGQQATLRCSPISGHTSVYWYQQALGLGLQFLLWYDEGEERNRGNFPPRFSGRQFPNYSSELNVNALELEDSALYLCVQGARYGYTFGSGTRLTVV.

This chain joins TRBV10-3 and TRBJ2-3, with D perhaps matching TRBD2 (5 bases). Trimming left V 2 bases short and J 2 bases short, with 14 bases between. The CDR3 has 16 residues. In germline, CDR1 is ENHRY, CDR2 SYGVKD. The CDR3, as DNA: TGTGCCATCAGTGAGCCCATGGGAGTGTTCACAGATACGCAGTATTTT. Its protein is CAISEPMGVFTDTQYF.

The chain uses TRBV7-6 and TRBJ2-5; D gene uncertain. The V end lost 5 bases, the J end lost 1 base, and 8 bases lay between the germline ends. The CDR3 consists of 13 residues. Germline CDR1 is SGHVS and CDR2 is FNYEAQ. This CDR3 reads CASSRVRQETQYF. The DNA of the CDR3 is TGTGCCAGCAGCCGAGTACGCCAAGAGACCCAGTACTTC.

The chain employs TRBV5-6 and TRBJ1-2, with no clear D. The CDR3 sequence is 12 residues long. V was cut by 4 bases and J by 1 base, with 5 bases left in between. Per the germline V gene, CDR1 is SGHDT and CDR2 is YYEEEE. CDR3 amino acids: CASSVNNYGYTF. The CDR3 DNA reads TGTGCCAGCAGCGTAAATAACTATGGCTACACCTTC.

The chain recombines TRBV29-1 with TRBJ1-1; 8 bases are shared with TRBD1. The germline gives CDR1 SQVTM, CDR2 ANQGSEA. The CDR3 runs 11 residues. The ends lost 8 bases at V and 7 bases at J; junction bases unmatched: 6. The CDR3 DNA reads as TGCAGCATTAGACAGGGGAATGAAGCTTTCTTT. Translation: CSIRQGNEAFF.

The chain joins TRBV30 to TRBJ1-4, with a possible D match to TRBD1 (5 bases). The germline V gene encodes CDR1 GTSNPN and CDR2 SVGIG (reference sequence). The CDR3 loop spans 13 amino acids. V was pared by 0 bases and J by 6 bases, with 8 bases between. This chain's CDR3 is CAWSVGVDEKLFF. The CDR3 nucleotides are TGTGCCTGGAGTGTAGGGGTCGATGAAAAACTGTTTTTT.

J is TRBJ1-2 and V is TRBV4-1; TRBD1 matches 7 bases. Losses at the gene ends were 5 bases for V and 5 bases for J; bases not matched to a gene: 8. Looked up from germline, CDR1 is MGHRA and CDR2 is YSYEKL. The length of the CDR3 is 14 residues. CDR3 region: CASSVGQPEYGYTF. The CDR3 DNA reads TGCGCCAGCAGCGTGGGACAGCCGGAATATGGCTACACCTTC.

This clone was observed a few times. The chain joins TRBV4-2 to TRBJ2-1, with TRBD2 matching 12 bases. The CDR3 extends over 15 amino acids. The germline gives CDR1 LGHNA, CDR2 YNFKEQ. The trim removed 3 bases at V and 5 bases at J, leaving 2 bases unmatched. The CDR3 sequence is CASSHLAGGNNEQFF. CDR3 nucleotide sequence: TGTGCCAGCAGCCACCTAGCGGGGGGGAACAATGAGCAGTTCTTC.

This clone occurred a few times. The chain couples TRBV5-4 to TRBJ1-1; D is uncertain. The CDR3 totals 14 residues. Germline V lookup: CDR1 SGHNT, CDR2 YYREEE (reference sequence). With 0 bases removed from V and 5 bases from J, the gap between germline ends came to 11 bases. The CDR3 nucleotides read TGTGCCAGCAGCTTGGGTTTATCGGGTACTGAAGCTTTCTTT. Translating gives CASSLGLSGTEAFF. Drawing the rest from reference TRBV5-4 and TRBJ1-1, the complete variable domain is ETGVTQSPTHLIKTRGQQVTLRCSSQSGHNTVSWYQQALGQGPQFIFQYYREEENGRGNFPPRFSGLQFPNYSSELNVNALELDDSALYLCASSLGLSGTEAFFGQGTRLTVV.

The CDR3 is CAWSVTSGPYEQYF. The DNA of the CDR3 is TGTGCCTGGAGTGTAACTAGCGGGCCTTACGAGCAGTACTTC. The chain recombines TRBV30 with TRBJ2-7; the match to TRBD2 covers 9 bases. The CDR3 is made up of 14 amino acids. The V gene's germline CDR1 is GTSNPN and CDR2 SVGIG (reference sequence). Germline trimming cut 0 bases from V and 4 bases from J; bases unmatched to any gene: 4.

The chain joins TRBV5-1 to TRBJ1-1; D remains ambiguous. V was trimmed by 0 bases and J by 0 bases, leaving 6 bases between them. Germline lookup yields CDR1 SGHRS and CDR2 YFSETQ. CDR3 length: 14 amino acids. The DNA of the CDR3 is TGCGCCAGCAGCTTGGGAGCTATGAACACTGAAGCTTTCTTT. Encoded protein: CASSLGAMNTEAFF.

The chain employs TRBV11-2 and TRBJ1-1; D not resolved. This CDR3 spans 13 amino acids. The V gene's germline CDR1 is SGHAT and CDR2 FQNNGV. V lost 4 bases, J lost 2 bases, and 8 bases lay in between. The CDR3 loop reads CASSYTRNTEAFF. CDR3 nucleotides: TGTGCCAGCAGCTATACCAGAAACACTGAAGCTTTCTTT.

The genes are TRBV19 and TRBJ2-3, with 7 positions matching TRBD2. V lost 5 bases, J lost 6 bases, and 14 bases stayed unmatched. The CDR3 contains 16 residues. Germline V CDR1 and CDR2: LNHDA, SQIVND (reference sequence). CDR3 protein: CASSYRGVGYLDTQYF. The CDR3 bases are TGTGCCAGTAGTTACCGGGGGGTTGGGTATTTGGATACGCAGTATTTT. Variable domain in full (rest from reference TRBV19 and TRBJ2-3): DGGITQSPKYLFRKEGQNVTLSCEQNLNHDAMYWYRQDPGQGLRLIYYSQIVNDFQKGDIAEGYSVSREKKESFPLTVTSAQKNPTAFYLCASSYRGVGYLDTQYFGPGTRLTVL.

This clone was recorded a few times. V gene TRBV21-1 combines with J gene TRBJ1-1; the D segment call TRBD1 is taken from the table without a DNA check. TRBV21-1 is labeled a pseudogene. The CDR3 sequence is 15 residues long. The CDR3 DNA follows: TGTGCCAGCAGCAAAGGGGACAGGGGGAGCACTGAAGCTTTCTTT. Its protein is CASSKGDRGSTEAFF.

The chain joins TRBV30 to TRBJ2-2, with 7 positions matching TRBD1. V shed 7 bases, J shed 3 bases, and the junction held 2 bases outside the gene matches. This CDR3 has 12 amino acids. Germline assignment: CDR1 GTSNPN and CDR2 SVGIG (reference sequence). The CDR3 loop reads CAFGTDTGELFF. The CDR3 DNA follows: TGTGCCTTTGGGACAGACACCGGGGAGCTGTTTTTT. Full variable domain (rest looked up from reference TRBV30 and TRBJ2-2): SQTIHQWPATLVQPVGSPLSLECTVEGTSNPNLYWYRQAAGRGLQLLFYSVGIGQISSEVPQNLSASRPQDRQFILSSKKLLLSDSGFYLCAFGTDTGELFFGEGSRLTVL.

The CDR3 coding sequence is TGTGCCAGCAGTTCAGAGGACACCCCACGAGAGACCCAGTACTTC. As protein: CASSSEDTPRETQYF. This chain connects TRBV27 to TRBJ2-5; perhaps TRBD1 as D (5 bases). CDR3 length: 15 residues. The V end was cut by 4 bases, the J end by 4 bases, with 16 bases between. Germline V gene data show CDR1 as MNHEY and CDR2 as SMNVEV (reference sequence).

The V gene is TRBV19, the J gene TRBJ1-1, with D perhaps TRBD1 (5 bases). The V and J ends lost 9 bases and 0 bases respectively, with 14 bases between them. Germline V lookup: CDR1 LNHDA, CDR2 SQIVND (reference sequence). The CDR3 sequence is 14 residues long. The CDR3: CASSGGGMNTEAFF. The CDR3 DNA is TGTGCCAGCTCCGGGGGAGGTATGAACACTGAAGCTTTCTTT.

The chain combines TRBV27 with TRBJ1-5, with 9 bases aligning to TRBD1. Germline V lookup: CDR1 MNHEY, CDR2 SMNVEV (reference sequence). The V and J ends lost 4 bases and 5 bases, in that order; junction bases with no gene match: 3. The CDR3 covers 14 residues. Here the CDR3 DNA reads TGTGCCAGCAGTTCCACAGGGGGCGATCAGCCCCAGCATTTT. Amino acids: CASSSTGGDQPQHF.

The J gene is TRBJ1-1, the V gene TRBV19, with 8 bases that match TRBD1. Per germline, CDR1 LNHDA and CDR2 SQIVND (reference sequence). The junction had 1 base not matched to a gene; V was cut back by 6 bases and J by 4 bases. CDR3 length: 12 amino acids. CDR3 sequence (DNA): TGTGCCAGTAGAACAGGGGGCACTGAAGCTTTCTTT. Encoded protein: CASRTGGTEAFF.

The genes are TRBV7-2 and TRBJ2-5; tentatively, D is TRBD2 (6 bases). TRBJ2-7 matches the DNA end more closely, so the J call is doubtful. CDR1 and CDR2 from the germline V gene are SGHTA and FQGNSA. There are 13 residues in the CDR3. The CDR3 nucleotides are TGTGCCAGCAGCTTAGCGGGGGGATACGAGCAGTACTTC. Encoded protein: CASSLAGGYEQYF.